This T cell receptor beta chain came from a study of T cell changes during pregnancy in multiple sclerosis. CDR1 is MNHEY, CDR2 SVGAGI, per germline. V was pared by 0 bases and J by 5 bases, with 7 bases of the junction left unmatched. This CDR3 has 16 amino acids. This clone is a singleton in its sample. The repertoire was sequenced with immunoSEQ multiplex PCR; TCRdb's copy has only in-frame clones and lacks some. The sample lists about 69,000 clones, approximately 91% occurring once. Source: peripheral blood, taken in the third trimester of pregnancy. This receptor was taken from a female donor with multiple sclerosis, enrolled in a pregnancy study. This chain joins TRBV6-5 and TRBJ2-7, with 10 bases that match TRBD2. CDR3 sequence (DNA): TGTGCCAGCAGTTACTCGCAGCGGGGGGGCCGGGACGAGCAGTACTTC. Translation gives CASSYSQRGGRDEQYF.